This T cell receptor beta chain was obtained from a study of T cell responses to AZD1222 COVID-19 vaccine. Whole-study findings and limits: Of the AZD1222 recipients, only 5 to 7 were seropositive at baseline. Donors were chiefly white British, with a greater number of females, and clonal diversity was perhaps underestimated. Reports say nearly half of spike-specific TCRs go after unmutated variant regions.

This CDR3 comprises 16 residues. The J segment lost 7 bases and the V segment lost 6 bases, leaving 10 bases of the junction unmatched. Germline CDR1 MDHEN, CDR2 SYDVKM. The table came from immunoSEQ multiplex PCR; TCRdb's copy has only in-frame clones and leaves some out. The table has around 88,000 clones, 88% seen once. On this clone: The antigen remains undetermined.

Sequenced material: peripheral blood, taken on day 0 of MenACWY control vaccination. The chain recombines TRBV28 with TRBJ2-1; 12 nucleotides align to TRBD1. This TCR was recovered from an adult in good health. CDR3: CASRPSGTGGWNEQFF. The CDR3 DNA sequence: TGTGCCAGCAGACCTTCCGGGACAGGGGGCTGGAATGAGCAGTTCTTC.